The source of this TCR beta chain is a study of vaccination and CD4 T cells after COVID-19. Study overall: SARS-CoV-2, HCoV-NL63, HCoV-OC43 and HCoV-229E supplied the overlapping spike peptides used to stimulate cells.

With the Oncomine TCR Beta short-read assay, DNA from cultured CD4+ T cells was sequenced. Investigators obtained genomic DNA by extraction from cultured CD4+ T cells. TCRdb redid the calling of the PCR reads with MiXCR, one entry per CDR3 protein. Seen here are approximately 13,000 distinct CDR3 sequences, more than 75% observed once, and the top ten hold 28%. This clonotype was detected only a few times. The antigen is undetermined. Treatment: approximately nine-day PBMC culture with coronavirus spike peptide pools or control peptides (ViraFEST assay). ViraFEST expanded antigen-specific T cells with peptide pools, then sequenced TCRs. Negative selection separated CD4+ T cells from approximately 9-day cultures. CDR3 length: 16 amino acids. V lost 3 bases, J lost 4 bases, and 21 bases lay in between. Germline CDR1 reads DFQATT; CDR2 reads SNEGSKA (reference sequence).

The TCR comes from a human donor who had recovered from COVID-19. The chain is built from TRBV20-1 and TRBJ2-5, with a tentative D call TRBD2 (6 bases). The material sequenced was CD4+ T cells from blood, cultured in vitro. For the CDR3, the DNA is TGCAGTGCTAGCGTCCCCCACAGCGGGTCTTTAGAGACCCAGTACTTC. Its translation: CSASVPHSGSLETQYF.